Listed below are T cell receptor beta chains from one sample, sequenced in a study of cytomegalovirus exposure and HLA in healthy donors. Repertoires were generated with immunoSEQ multiplex PCR, while TCRdb's copy carries only in-frame clones and drops some. The sample includes 110,000 or so clones, approximately 80% of them seen just once. Sequencing input: PBMCs. All receptors come from a man aged 45-60 years in good health and CMV-seropositive. CDR3s include the opening cysteine and the closing phenylalanine or tryptophan. D genes are given only for firm matches. Size tells how often a clone was seen (once, few, many) or the class of an expanded clone, and some rows leave it out.

d_call cdr3_length j_call v_call clone_size cdr3_nt cdr3_aa
. 14 TRBJ1-2 TRBV5-1 once TGCGCCAGCAGCTCCCTCGCGGGCCACCATGGCTACACCTTC CASSSLAGHHGYTF
. 10 TRBJ1-2 TRBV2 . TGTGCCAGCAATAGCTATGGCTACACCTTC CASNSYGYTF
TRBD1 16 TRBJ2-1 TRBV2 once TGTGCCAGCAGTGAAGCACCGGGACAGAAGTACAATGAGCAGTTCTTC CASSEAPGQKYNEQFF
TRBD1 15 TRBJ2-3 TRBV5-4 . TGTGCCAGCAGCGCAGGGACAGGGGGCACAGATACGCAGTATTTT CASSAGTGGTDTQYF
. 13 TRBJ2-2 TRBV27 . TGTGCCAGCAGGATACAGGGCTCCGGGGAGCTGTTTTTT CASRIQGSGELFF
TRBD1 14 TRBJ1-6 TRBV9 . TGTGCCAGCAGCGTACAGGGGGGCGGGTCACCCCTCCACTTT CASSVQGGGSPLHF
. 13 TRBJ2-7 TRBV5-1 . TGCGCCAGCGAGAAGGAGGGGTCCTACGAGCAGTACTTC CASEKEGSYEQYF
TRBD1 17 TRBJ2-6 TRBV2 . TGTGCCAGCAGTGCGGACAGGGGATTACCTGGGGCCAACGTCCTGACTTTC CASSADRGLPGANVLTF
. 13 TRBJ1-1 TRBV19 . TGTGCCAGTAGTAGACAGGAGAACACTGAAGCTTTCTTT CASSRQENTEAFF
. 12 TRBJ1-4 TRBV6-1 few TGTGCCTCCTCGGGAAGGGATGAAAAACTGTTTTTT CASSGRDEKLFF
. 13 TRBJ2-7 TRBV7-9 . TGTGCCAGCAGCCCCCGTCTAGGTAGCGAGCAGTACTTC CASSPRLGSEQYF
. 15 TRBJ1-5 TRBV28 . TGTGCCAGCAGTACCGGACAGCATAGCAATCAGCCCCAGCATTTT CASSTGQHSNQPQHF
. 13 TRBJ2-2 TRBV27 . TGTGCCAGCAGCCGAGGGGGAACCGGGGAGCTGTTTTTT CASSRGGTGELFF
. 14 TRBJ1-4 TRBV6-1 . TGTGCCAGCCACTCAGGGTGGGCGGATGAAAAACTGTTTTTT CASHSGWADEKLFF
. 13 TRBJ1-6 TRBV5-1 . TGCGCCAGCAGCCCGGACTCAAATTCACCCCTCCACTTT CASSPDSNSPLHF
. 17 TRBJ1-1 TRBV4-1 . TGCGCCAGCAGCCAAGTGGGATCCGGGAGGACCAACACTGAAGCTTTCTTT CASSQVGSGRTNTEAFF
. 15 TRBJ2-5 TRBV14 . TGTGCCAGCAGCCAAGTCACGGGAAGGCAAGAGACCCAGTACTTC CASSQVTGRQETQYF
TRBD2 19 TRBJ2-1 TRBV7-8 . TGTGCCAGCAGCTACACCTCGACTAGCGGGAGTTCCATCTACAATGAGCAGTTCTTC CASSYTSTSGSSIYNEQFF
. 11 TRBJ1-1 TRBV5-4 . TGTGCCAGCAGTATTAACACTGAAGCTTTCTTT CASSINTEAFF
. 13 TRBJ2-7 TRBV30 . TGTGCCTGGTCCCGCCTGGCACCCTACGAGCAGTACTTC CAWSRLAPYEQYF
TRBD1 16 TRBJ1-1 TRBV15 . TGTGCCACCAGCAGCGGGACAGGGAGGGGATACACTGAAGCTTTCTTT CATSSGTGRGYTEAFF
. 15 TRBJ2-6 TRBV7-9 . TGTGCCAGCAGCTTCTTCAGCTCTGGGGCCAACGTCCTGACTTTC CASSFFSSGANVLTF
TRBD1 14 TRBJ1-1 TRBV5-1 . TGCGCCAGCAGCGTTAACAGGGGCCGAACTGAAGCTTTCTTT CASSVNRGRTEAFF
. 17 TRBJ1-3 TRBV4-3 . TGCGCCAGCAGCCAAGAACCGGGGAGGAGTTACGGAAACACCATATATTTT CASSQEPGRSYGNTIYF
. 13 TRBJ1-2 TRBV5-4 few TGTGCCAGCAGCTTGGATGAGGCCCCCTCATACACCTTC CASSLDEAPSYTF
. 14 TRBJ2-7 TRBV19 few TGTGCCAGTAGTATAGTTGGCGGCTACTACGAGCAGTACTTC CASSIVGGYYEQYF
TRBD1 16 TRBJ1-6 TRBV27 . TGTGCCAGCAGTTTAGCAACCGGGACAGGACATTCACCCCTCCACTTT CASSLATGTGHSPLHF
. 17 TRBJ1-1 TRBV19 . TGTGCCAGTAGTACCTCCGAGGAAGAGGGCATAAACACTGAAGCTTTCTTT CASSTSEEEGINTEAFF
. 16 TRBJ2-7 TRBV18 . TGTGCCAGCTCACCACCGGCAGGCGCAGCAGGATACGAGCAGTACTTC CASSPPAGAAGYEQYF
TRBD1 12 TRBJ1-1 TRBV10-3 . TGTGCCACCATGACAGGGTCCGCTGAAGCTTTCTTT CATMTGSAEAFF
TRBD1 15 TRBJ1-1 TRBV18 . TGTGCCAGCTCACCACGGCTGACAGGGGACACTGAAGCTTTCTTT CASSPRLTGDTEAFF
. 16 TRBJ1-6 TRBV6-1 few TGTGCCAGCAGTGAAGCGTTGAGGTCCTATAATTCACCCCTCCACTTT CASSEALRSYNSPLHF